One TCR beta chain is described in this entry. The data originate from a study of metastatic and nonmetastatic thyroid tumors. Study-wide background: Repertoires were compared across blood and tumor or nodule tissue from malignant and benign thyroid patients.

No treatment had been given to any patient before thyroid surgery. In the original processing: For papillary thyroid cancer, a distant-metastasis classifier was constructed from CDR3 differences observed across clinicopathological groups. TCRdb reassembled clones from the PCR reads with MiXCR. It is TCRdb's table, rather than the study itself, that gives the V and J calls and clone size. The sample yields around 30,000 clones, 10% to 15% seen once. The sequence was obtained from a female donor with papillary thyroid cancer or a benign thyroid nodule (not recorded which). Some clones in this sample may be carry-over from other donors' samples. Input material: blood.

CDR3 nucleotide sequence: TGCGCCATCATCTGGGGACTAGCTCAAGAGACCCAGTACTTC. Translation gives CAIIWGLAQETQYF. V usage is TRBV5-1 and J usage is TRBJ2-5; TRBD2 aligns across 9 bases. The CDR3 runs 14 residues. With V trimmed by 9 bases and J by 2 bases, 8 bases remained unmatched. CDR1 and CDR2 (germline): SGHRS, YFSETQ.